The rows below give T cell receptor beta chains drawn from one sample of a study of T cells after yellow fever vaccination. TCRdb processed the 5' RACE reads anew with MiXCR; each CDR3 protein has one entry. The data contain 500,000 to 700,000 distinct CDR3 sequences, roughly 21% of them singletons. The specimen comprised PBMCs, sampled 15 days after the yellow fever booster vaccination. Every receptor here comes from a man aged 25 to 40 who received the YFV17D yellow fever vaccine. Each CDR3 is given with its conserved first and last residue. Fields, in order: V gene, J gene, clone size, D gene, CDR3 protein, CDR3 DNA. D genes are given only for firm matches. Expanded clones get a size class; other rows say once, few or many, or leave the size out.

>TRBV6-1|TRBJ2-7|.|TRBD1
CASSDTGGLYEQYF
TGTGCCAGCAGTGACACAGGGGGCTTGTACGAGCAGTACTTC
>TRBV12-3/TRBV12-4|TRBJ2-1|.|TRBD2
CASSPVLAGYNEQFF
TGTGCCAGCAGTCCCGTGCTAGCGGGTTACAATGAGCAGTTCTTC
>TRBV28|TRBJ2-1|.|TRBD2
CASTKPSGSYNEQFF
TGTGCCAGCACCAAACCTAGCGGGTCCTACAATGAGCAGTTCTTC
>TRBV6-5|TRBJ2-7|.|TRBD1
CASSSGPGQGDYEQYF
TGTGCCAGCAGTTCGGGCCCGGGACAGGGAGACTACGAGCAGTACTTC
>TRBV2|TRBJ2-4|.|.
CASFLEGGRDIQYF
TGTGCCAGCTTCCTCGAGGGGGGGAGGGACATTCAGTACTTC
>TRBV20-1|TRBJ2-5|few|TRBD2
CSATGTNQETQYF
TGCAGTGCTACCGGGACTAACCAAGAGACCCAGTACTTC
>TRBV29-1|TRBJ2-2|few|TRBD2
CSVTLAANTGELFF
TGCAGCGTGACGCTAGCGGCGAACACCGGGGAGCTGTTTTTT
>TRBV3-1|TRBJ2-7|few|TRBD2
CASSHPAAGDYEQYF
TGTGCCAGCAGCCACCCAGCCGCGGGAGACTACGAGCAGTACTTC
>TRBV6-1|TRBJ2-5|.|.
CASSPLDTQQETQYF
TGTGCCAGCAGCCCGCTCGACACCCAACAAGAGACCCAGTACTTC
>TRBV9|TRBJ2-1|.|.
CASSSIPEVRGIDEQFF
TGTGCCAGCAGCTCGATCCCGGAGGTCCGAGGAATTGATGAGCAGTTCTTC
>TRBV12-3/TRBV12-4|TRBJ2-7|.|TRBD1
CASSSGQGVNEQYF
TGTGCCAGCAGTTCCGGACAGGGGGTTAATGAGCAGTACTTC
>TRBV19|TRBJ2-7|.|.
CASSIVWTYEQYF
TGTGCCAGTAGTATCGTCTGGACCTACGAGCAGTACTTC
>TRBV20-1|TRBJ1-2|.|.
CSARDFGGSHPGGYTF
TGCAGTGCTAGAGATTTTGGAGGGAGCCACCCCGGGGGCTACACCTTC
>TRBV21-1|TRBJ2-4|.|.
CASSKWGIKNIQYF
TGTGCCAGCAGCAAGTGGGGCATCAAAAACATTCAGTACTTC
>TRBV15|TRBJ2-3|.|.
CATSRDILDTQYF
TGTGCCACCAGCAGGGACATCCTAGATACGCAGTATTTT
>TRBV25-1|TRBJ2-2|.|.
CASSPVWGKTGELFF
TGTGCCAGCAGTCCGGTCTGGGGAAAAACCGGGGAGCTGTTTTTT
>TRBV7-2|TRBJ2-3|few|TRBD2
CASSSMLAGGDTDTQYF
TGTGCCAGCAGCTCTATGCTAGCGGGAGGCGACACAGATACGCAGTATTTT
>TRBV10-1|TRBJ2-5|.|TRBD2
CASSGGATSGKETQYF
TGCGCCAGCAGTGGAGGGGCGACTAGCGGGAAGGAGACCCAGTACTTC
>TRBV5-1|TRBJ2-2|.|.
CASRLVELLTGELFF
TGCGCCAGCCGACTGGTTGAACTTCTCACCGGGGAGCTGTTTTTT
>TRBV7-3|TRBJ1-1|few|.
CASKPDERTEAFF
TGTGCCAGCAAACCAGACGAGAGAACTGAAGCTTTCTTT
>TRBV29-1|TRBJ2-3|.|.
CSVSPQGTQYF
TGCAGCGTATCACCTCAGGGTACGCAGTATTTT
>TRBV30|TRBJ2-3|.|.
CAWSGLTQYF
TGTGCCTGGAGCGGTCTTACGCAGTATTTT
>TRBV9|TRBJ2-7|few|TRBD2
CASSADPLGLGSGGEQYF
TGTGCCAGCAGCGCGGACCCCCTAGGGTTAGGGTCGGGAGGCGAGCAGTACTTC
>TRBV15|TRBJ2-1|few|.
CATSRPPGDEQFF
TGTGCCACCAGCAGACCCCCCGGGGATGAGCAGTTCTTC
>TRBV29-1|TRBJ1-2|.|TRBD1
CSVGGQGRYGYTF
TGCAGCGTTGGGGGACAGGGGCGGTATGGCTACACCTTC
>TRBV3-1|TRBJ2-1|.|TRBD1
CASSLGTGEFNEQFF
TGTGCCAGCAGCCTCGGGACAGGGGAGTTCAATGAGCAGTTCTTC
>TRBV5-1|TRBJ1-1|.|.
CASSNTGRGPNTEAFF
TGCGCCAGCAGCAATACAGGGCGAGGTCCAAACACTGAAGCTTTCTTT
>TRBV13|TRBJ2-7|.|TRBD2
CASSSEAASGSLTYEQYF
TGTGCCAGCAGCTCCGAGGCGGCTAGCGGGAGCTTAACCTACGAGCAGTACTTC
>TRBV14|TRBJ2-1|.|.
CASSQVGDLTLLF
TGTGCCAGCAGCCAAGTGGGGGACCTGACTTTGCTCTTC
>TRBV5-1|TRBJ2-7|.|.
CTSSLDVGGGYEQYF
TGCACCAGCAGCTTGGATGTAGGAGGGGGGTACGAGCAGTACTTC